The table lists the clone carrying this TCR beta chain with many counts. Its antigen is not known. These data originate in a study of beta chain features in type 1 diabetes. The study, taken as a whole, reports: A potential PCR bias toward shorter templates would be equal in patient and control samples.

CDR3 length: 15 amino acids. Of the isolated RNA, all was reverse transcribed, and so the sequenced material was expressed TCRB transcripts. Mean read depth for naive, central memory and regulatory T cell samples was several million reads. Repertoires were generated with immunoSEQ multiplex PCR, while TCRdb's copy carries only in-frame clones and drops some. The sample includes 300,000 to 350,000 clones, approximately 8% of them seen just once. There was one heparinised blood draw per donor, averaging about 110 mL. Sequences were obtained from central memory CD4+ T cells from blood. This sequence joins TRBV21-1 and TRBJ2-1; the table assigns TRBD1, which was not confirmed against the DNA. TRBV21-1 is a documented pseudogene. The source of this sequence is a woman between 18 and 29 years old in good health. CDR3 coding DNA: TGTGCCAGCAGCAAAGATGGACAGGGGCGGGATGAGCAGTTCTTC. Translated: CASSKDGQGRDEQFF.